This is a list of T cell receptor beta chains from one sample in a study of tumor and adjacent non-tumor tissue in lung cancer. TCRdb reprocessed the multiplex PCR reads via MiXCR and lists one record per CDR3 protein. Seen here are about 75,000 distinct CDR3 sequences, around 70% observed once, and the top ten hold about a quarter. Sequenced input: distant non-tumor lung tissue. These receptors were taken from a woman aged 45-65 years with non-small cell lung cancer. The CDR3 runs from the conserved cysteine through the conserved F or W. Each record gives: clone size, J gene, V gene, D gene, CDR3 protein, CDR3 DNA. A D gene is named only where the DNA matches it firmly. Clone size, where shown, is once, few, many, or a class for clones that have expanded.

NA,TRBJ2-1,TRBV12-3/TRBV12-4,TRBD2,CASSLEASGSFDEQLF,TGTGCCAGCAGTTTAGAGGCTAGCGGATCCTTTGATGAGCAGCTCTTC
NA,TRBJ2-7,TRBV19,NA,CASSIRETYEQYF,TGTGCCAGTAGTATCAGGGAGACCTACGAGCAGTACTTC
once,TRBJ2-3,TRBV11-3,TRBD2,CASSIGTSGTLLDTQYF,TGTGCCAGCAGCATCGGGACTAGCGGAACTTTATTAGATACGCAGTATTTT
many,TRBJ2-7,TRBV6-1,TRBD1,CASSPGQASYEQYF,TGTGCCAGCAGCCCGGGACAGGCTTCCTACGAGCAGTACTTC
few,TRBJ2-1,TRBV11-1,NA,CASKQTSNEQFF,TGTGCCAGCAAGCAGACTAGCAATGAGCAGTTCTTC
NA,TRBJ2-1,TRBV28,NA,CVNSRQALCNEQFF,TGTGTCAACAGTAGGCAGGCCCTCTGCAATGAGCAGTTCTTC
NA,TRBJ2-5,TRBV5-5,NA,CASSSRIEQETQYF,TGTGCCAGCAGCAGCAGGATAGAACAAGAGACCCAGTACTTC
NA,TRBJ2-6,TRBV6-6,NA,CASIKAAYSGANVLTF,TGTGCCAGCATCAAGGCGGCGTACTCTGGGGCCAACGTTCTGACTTTC
NA,TRBJ2-2,TRBV6-5,NA,CASRTILGTKDTGELFF,TGTGCCAGCAGAACGATACTGGGGACAAAAGACACCGGGGAGCTGTTTTTT
NA,TRBJ1-5,TRBV28,NA,CDTSLWAGLPWCYSNQPQHF,TGTGACACCAGTTTATGGGCAGGGCTCCCCTGGTGTTATAGCAATCAGCCCCAGCATTTT
NA,TRBJ1-6,TRBV12-3/TRBV12-4,NA,CASTRGGGSSYNSRLHF,TGTGCCAGCACCCGAGGTGGGGGGAGCTCCTATAATTCGCGCCTCCACTTT
many,TRBJ2-1,TRBV10-3,NA,CAISELMDEQFF,TGTGCCATCAGTGAGTTGATGGATGAGCAGTTCTTC
NA,TRBJ2-3,TRBV11-2,NA,CASSLNTENTDTQYF,TGTGCCAGCAGCCTGAATACAGAGAATACAGATACGCAGTATTTT
NA,TRBJ1-5,TRBV20-1,NA,CSGGGSNQPPHF,TGCAGTGGGGGAGGGTCGAATCAGCCCCCGCATTTT
NA,TRBJ2-3,TRBV11-2,TRBD2,CASSSTGLAWSTDMQYF,TGTGCCAGCAGCTCGACGGGACTAGCGTGGAGTACAGATATGCAGTATTTT
few,TRBJ2-7,TRBV5-1,NA,CASSFGGAYEQYF,TGCGCCAGCAGCTTCGGGGGAGCCTACGAGCAGTACTTC
many,TRBJ2-5,TRBV7-8,NA,CASSYRLGSGETQYF,TGTGCCAGCAGCTACCGACTAGGCTCGGGAGAGACCCAGTACTTC